The TCR beta chain under discussion was sequenced for a study of blood T cell repertoires in COVID-19. Germline assignment: CDR1 SGHRS and CDR2 YFSETQ. V trimming: 10 bases; J trimming: 3 bases; junction bases outside the gene matches: 4. The CDR3 is made up of 13 amino acids. Sequencing was performed with immunoSEQ multiplex PCR; in TCRdb, only in-frame clones are kept and a portion is missing. The sample yields about 310,000 clones, around nine tenths seen once. This receptor was identified in a man between 60 and 70 years old who had recovered from COVID-19. The V gene is TRBV5-1, the J gene TRBJ2-7, with TRBD2 matching 13 bases. What was sequenced was PBMCs or T cells enriched from blood (not recorded which). CDR3 DNA sequence: TGCGCCTCCGGGACTAGCGGGAACTACGAGCAGTACTTC. It yields the protein CASGTSGNYEQYF.